This T cell receptor (beta chain) originates from a study of blood T cells in healthy people across ages. Concerning this clonotype: Its antigen is currently unknown.

Using a J-beta primer mix together with a sample-barcoded 5' primer, a second PCR was run for roughly 7 to 12 cycles. Via MiXCR, TCRdb re-called the 5' RACE reads, giving one row per CDR3 protein. Of 600,000 to 900,000 distinct CDR3 sequences listed, around 24% are singletons. Study-wide results and limits: With age, beta diversity per million T cells declined roughly linearly, significantly by 30 to 40. Aged donors had fewer naive CD4+ cells and lower diversity than long-lived donors.

This same sample was also taken into another study, of T cells of mothers and their children. From that paper: RNA that had been extracted went wholly into cDNA synthesis, at approximately 1.6 ug per 15 ul.

The sequence derives from a boy younger than 18 in good health. The source material was blood.

CDR3 nucleotides: TGTGCCAGCAAATTAGCGGGGGGGGTCTACGAGCAGTACTTC. This translates into CASKLAGGVYEQYF. This chain uses TRBV28 with TRBJ2-7; 11 bases align to TRBD2. The CDR3 length is 14 residues. Germline values: CDR1 MDHEN, CDR2 SYDVKM. V lost 7 bases and J lost 3; bases outside the gene matches: 5.